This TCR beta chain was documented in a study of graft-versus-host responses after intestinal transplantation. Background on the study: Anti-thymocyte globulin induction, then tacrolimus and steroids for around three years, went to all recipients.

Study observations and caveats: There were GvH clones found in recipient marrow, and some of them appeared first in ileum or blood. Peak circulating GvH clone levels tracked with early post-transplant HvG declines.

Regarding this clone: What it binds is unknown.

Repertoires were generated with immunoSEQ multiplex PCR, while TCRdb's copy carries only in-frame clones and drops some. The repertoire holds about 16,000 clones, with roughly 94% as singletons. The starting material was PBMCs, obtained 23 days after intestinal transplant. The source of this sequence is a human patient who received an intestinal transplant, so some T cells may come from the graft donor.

In DNA form, the CDR3 reads TGTGCCAGTAGTACAGACAGGGCGGGGTCTGAAGCTTTCTTT. Encoded protein: CASSTDRAGSEAFF. The rearrangement links TRBV19 to TRBJ1-1; 7 nucleotides line up with TRBD1. J was trimmed by 6 bases and V by 4 bases; bases with no gene match: 8. CDR1 is LNHDA, CDR2 SQIVND, per germline (reference sequence). The CDR3 spans 14 residues.